Below, one T cell receptor (beta chain) is given with its context. The sample comes from a study of shared clonotypes between healthy human individuals. In the study overall: The study enrolled a couple of women and a few men aged 18 to 49.

Original processing notes: Owing to the provision of junction-only sequences devoid of quality scores by immunoSEQ, filtering differed. Profiled with immunoSEQ multiplex PCR; TCRdb holds only in-frame clones, not every one. The DNA was the basis for D and trimming; V, J and clone size are from that table. The table has over a million clones, approximately 98% seen once. Germline CDR1 reads LNHDA; CDR2 reads SQIVND (reference sequence). CDR3 length: 13 residues. V lost 4 bases and J 0 bases, leaving 6 bases between the germline ends. The specimen sequenced was naive CD4+ T cells sorted from blood. Documented subset: CD45RA+ positively selected. The genes are TRBV19 and TRBJ2-5; the D is unclear. This sequence was found in a young man in good health. The CDR3 DNA is TGTGCCAGTAGTACCGTCGACCAAGAGACCCAGTACTTC. It is translated as CASSTVDQETQYF.